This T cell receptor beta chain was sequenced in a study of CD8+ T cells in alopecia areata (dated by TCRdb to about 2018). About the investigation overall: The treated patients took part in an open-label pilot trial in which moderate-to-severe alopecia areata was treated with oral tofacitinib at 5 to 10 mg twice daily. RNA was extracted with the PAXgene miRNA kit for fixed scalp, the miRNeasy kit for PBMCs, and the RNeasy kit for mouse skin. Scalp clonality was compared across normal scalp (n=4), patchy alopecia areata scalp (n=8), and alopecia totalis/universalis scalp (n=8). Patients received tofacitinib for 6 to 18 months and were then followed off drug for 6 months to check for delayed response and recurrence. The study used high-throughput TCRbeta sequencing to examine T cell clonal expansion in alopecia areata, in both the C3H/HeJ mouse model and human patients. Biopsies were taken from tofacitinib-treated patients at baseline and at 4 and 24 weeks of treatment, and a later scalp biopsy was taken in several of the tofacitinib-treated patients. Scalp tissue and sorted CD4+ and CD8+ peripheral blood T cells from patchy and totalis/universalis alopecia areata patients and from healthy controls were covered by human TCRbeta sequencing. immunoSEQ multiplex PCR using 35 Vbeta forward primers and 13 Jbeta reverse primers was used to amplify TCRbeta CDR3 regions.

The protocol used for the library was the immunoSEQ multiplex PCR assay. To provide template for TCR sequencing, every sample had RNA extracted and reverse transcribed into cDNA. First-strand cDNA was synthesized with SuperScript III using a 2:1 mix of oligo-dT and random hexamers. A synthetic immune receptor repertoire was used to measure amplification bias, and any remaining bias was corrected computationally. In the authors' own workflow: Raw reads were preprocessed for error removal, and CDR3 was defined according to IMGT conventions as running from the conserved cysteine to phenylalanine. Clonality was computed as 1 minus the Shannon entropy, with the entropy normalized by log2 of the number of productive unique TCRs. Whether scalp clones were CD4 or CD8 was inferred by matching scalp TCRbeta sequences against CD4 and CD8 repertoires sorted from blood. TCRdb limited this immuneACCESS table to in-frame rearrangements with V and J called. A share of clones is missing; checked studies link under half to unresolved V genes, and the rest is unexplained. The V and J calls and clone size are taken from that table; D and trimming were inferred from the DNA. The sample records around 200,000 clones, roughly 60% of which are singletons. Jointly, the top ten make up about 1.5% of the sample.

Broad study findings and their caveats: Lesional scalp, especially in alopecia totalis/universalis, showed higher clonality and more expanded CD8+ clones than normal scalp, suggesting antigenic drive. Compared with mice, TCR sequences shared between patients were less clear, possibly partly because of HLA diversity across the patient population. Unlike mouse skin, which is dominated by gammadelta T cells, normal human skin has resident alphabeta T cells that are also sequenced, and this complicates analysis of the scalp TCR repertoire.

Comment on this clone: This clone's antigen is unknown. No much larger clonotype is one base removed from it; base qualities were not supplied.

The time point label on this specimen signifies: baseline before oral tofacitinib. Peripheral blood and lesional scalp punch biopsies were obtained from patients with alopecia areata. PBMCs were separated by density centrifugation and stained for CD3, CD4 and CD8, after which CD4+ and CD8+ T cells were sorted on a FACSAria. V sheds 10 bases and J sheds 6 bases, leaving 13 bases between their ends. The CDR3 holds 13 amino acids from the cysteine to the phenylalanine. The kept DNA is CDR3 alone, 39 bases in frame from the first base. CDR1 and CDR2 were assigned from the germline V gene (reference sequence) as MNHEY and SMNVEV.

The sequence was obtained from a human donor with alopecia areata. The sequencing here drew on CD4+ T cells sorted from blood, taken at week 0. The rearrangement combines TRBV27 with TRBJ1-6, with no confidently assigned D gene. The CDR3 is CATMDTINSPLHF. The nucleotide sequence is TGTGCCACCATGGATACAATTAATTCACCCCTCCACTTT.